There are a few counts of the clone carrying this T cell receptor (beta chain). TCRdb passed the 5' RACE reads through MiXCR, listing each CDR3 protein once. The sample yields about 85,000 distinct CDR3 sequences, roughly a fifth seen once. The V gene's germline CDR1 is SGHTA and CDR2 FQGNSA. V lost 5 bases to trimming and J lost 2 bases; unmatched junction nucleotides: 1. The CDR3 is 14 residues long. Stated time point: sample taken at primary tumor resection. Whole RNA obtained from tumor, nontumor lung or frozen PBMC underwent sequencing without sorting. There were roughly 78 donors, all of them untreated patients with early-stage non-small cell lung cancer. This sample stems from a study of spatial heterogeneity in lung cancer. Study at large: There were consistently more beta-chain sequences detected than alpha-chain sequences.

The sample consisted of PBMCs, taken at surgery. This chain links TRBV7-2 with TRBJ1-2; 11 bases map to TRBD1. The clonotype comes from a male donor with early-stage non-small cell lung cancer. The CDR3 loop reads CASSRDRGNYGYTF. CDR3 in DNA: TGTGCCAGCAGCAGGGACAGGGGGAACTATGGCTACACCTTC. The variable domain in full, completed from reference TRBV7-2 and TRBJ1-2, reads GAGVSQSPSNKVTEKGKDVELRCDPISGHTALYWYRQSLGQGLEFLIYFQGNSAPDKSGLPSDRFSAERTGGSVSTLTIQRTQQEDSAVYLCASSRDRGNYGYTFGSGTRLTVV.